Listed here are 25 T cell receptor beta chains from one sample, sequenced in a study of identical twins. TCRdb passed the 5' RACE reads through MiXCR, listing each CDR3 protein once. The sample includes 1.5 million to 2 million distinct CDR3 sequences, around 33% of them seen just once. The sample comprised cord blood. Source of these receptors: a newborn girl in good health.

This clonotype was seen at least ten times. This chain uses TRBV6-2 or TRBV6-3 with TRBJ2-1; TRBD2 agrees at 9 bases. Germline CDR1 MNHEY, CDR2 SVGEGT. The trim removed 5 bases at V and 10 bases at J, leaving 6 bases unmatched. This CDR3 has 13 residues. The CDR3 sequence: CASSGGLANEQFF. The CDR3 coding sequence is TGTGCCAGCAGTGGGGGACTAGCTAACGAGCAGTTCTTC.

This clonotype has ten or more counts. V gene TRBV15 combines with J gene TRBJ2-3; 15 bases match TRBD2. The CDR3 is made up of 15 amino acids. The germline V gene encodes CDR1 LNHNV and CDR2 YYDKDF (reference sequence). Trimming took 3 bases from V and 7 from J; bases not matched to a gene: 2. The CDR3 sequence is CATSSGLAGGNTQYF. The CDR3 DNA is TGTGCCACCAGCAGTGGACTAGCGGGGGGGAATACGCAGTATTTT.

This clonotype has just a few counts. CDR3 sequence: CSATGQGVADTQYF. CDR3 nucleotides: TGCAGTGCTACGGGACAGGGGGTTGCAGATACGCAGTATTTT. The chain has TRBV20-1 and TRBJ2-3; TRBD1 matches at 11 bases. Germline lookup yields CDR1 DFQATT and CDR2 SNEGSKA (reference sequence). The CDR3 is 14 amino acids. V lost 4 bases, J lost 4 bases, and 4 bases stayed unmatched.

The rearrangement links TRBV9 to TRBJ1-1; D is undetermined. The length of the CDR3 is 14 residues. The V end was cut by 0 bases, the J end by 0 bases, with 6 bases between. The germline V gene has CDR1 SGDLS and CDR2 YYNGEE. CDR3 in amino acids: CASSVVTMNTEAFF. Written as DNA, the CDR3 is TGTGCCAGCAGCGTAGTTACCATGAACACTGAAGCTTTCTTT.

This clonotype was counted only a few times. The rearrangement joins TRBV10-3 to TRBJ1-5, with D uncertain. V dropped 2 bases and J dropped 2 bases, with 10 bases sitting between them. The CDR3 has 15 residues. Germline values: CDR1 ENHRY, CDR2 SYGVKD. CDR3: CAISEAQVGNQPQHF. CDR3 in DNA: TGTGCCATCAGTGAGGCGCAGGTTGGCAATCAGCCCCAGCATTTT.

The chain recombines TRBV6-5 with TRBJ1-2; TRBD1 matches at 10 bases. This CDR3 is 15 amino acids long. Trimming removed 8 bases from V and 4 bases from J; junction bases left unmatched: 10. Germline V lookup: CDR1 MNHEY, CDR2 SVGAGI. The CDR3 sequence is CASRDRGLKSYGYTF. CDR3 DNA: TGTGCCAGCCGGGACAGGGGACTCAAATCCTATGGCTACACCTTC.

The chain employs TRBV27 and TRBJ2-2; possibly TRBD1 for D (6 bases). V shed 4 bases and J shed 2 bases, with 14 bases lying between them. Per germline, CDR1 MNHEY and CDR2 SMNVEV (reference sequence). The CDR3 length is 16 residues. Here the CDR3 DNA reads TGTGCCAGCAGTTCCTTTACAGGGCCCAACACCGGGGAGCTGTTTTTT. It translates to CASSSFTGPNTGELFF.

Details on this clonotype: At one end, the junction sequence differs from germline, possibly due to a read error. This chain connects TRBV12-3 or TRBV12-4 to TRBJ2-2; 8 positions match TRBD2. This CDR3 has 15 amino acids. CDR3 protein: CAGSSGLADTGELFF. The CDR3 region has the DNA TGTGCCGGCAGTTCCGGACTAGCAGACACCGGGGAGCTGTTTTTT.

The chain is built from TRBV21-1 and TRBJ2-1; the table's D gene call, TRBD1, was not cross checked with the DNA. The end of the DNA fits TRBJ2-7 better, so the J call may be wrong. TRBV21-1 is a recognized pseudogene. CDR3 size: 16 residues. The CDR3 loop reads CVSNRGDWGTVYEQYF. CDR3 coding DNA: TGTGTCAGCAACAGAGGGGATTGGGGGACAGTCTACGAGCAGTACTTC.

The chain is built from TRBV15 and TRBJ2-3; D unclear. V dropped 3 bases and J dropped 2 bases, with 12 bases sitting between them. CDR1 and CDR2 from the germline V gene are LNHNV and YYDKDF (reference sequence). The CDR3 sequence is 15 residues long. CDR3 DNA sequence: TGTGCCACCAGCAGCGCCAAGCCATTCACAGATACGCAGTATTTT. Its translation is CATSSAKPFTDTQYF.

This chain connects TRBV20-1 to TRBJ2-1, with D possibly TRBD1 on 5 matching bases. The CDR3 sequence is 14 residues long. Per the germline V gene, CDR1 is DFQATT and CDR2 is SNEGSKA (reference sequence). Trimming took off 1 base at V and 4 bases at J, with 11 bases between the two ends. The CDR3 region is CSARGTNPYNEQFF. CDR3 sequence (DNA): TGCAGTGCTAGAGGGACAAATCCGTACAATGAGCAGTTCTTC.

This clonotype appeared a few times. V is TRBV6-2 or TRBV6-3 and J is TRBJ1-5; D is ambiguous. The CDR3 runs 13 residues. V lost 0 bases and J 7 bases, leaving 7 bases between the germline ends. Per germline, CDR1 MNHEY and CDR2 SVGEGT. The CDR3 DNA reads TGTGCCAGCAGTTACTCGACTCGACAGCCCCAGCATTTT. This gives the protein CASSYSTRQPQHF.

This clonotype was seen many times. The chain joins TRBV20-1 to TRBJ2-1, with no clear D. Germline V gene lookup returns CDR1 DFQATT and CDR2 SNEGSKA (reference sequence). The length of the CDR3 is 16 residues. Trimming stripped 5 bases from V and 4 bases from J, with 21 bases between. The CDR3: CSASCQPEREYNEQFF. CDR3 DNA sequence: TGCAGTGCTTCATGTCAACCAGAGCGTGAGTACAATGAGCAGTTCTTC.

The CDR3 DNA sequence: TGTGCCAGCAGCTTAGTCGCGCGGGCGTATAATTCACCCCTCCACTTT. This sequence encodes CASSLVARAYNSPLHF. The V and J genes are TRBV11-2 and TRBJ1-6; unclear D gene. Trimming cost V 1 base and J 4 bases, with 11 bases left between them. The CDR3 is made up of 16 amino acids. Germline V CDR1 and CDR2: SGHAT, FQNNGV.

In nucleotides, the CDR3 is TGTGCCAGCAGCGGACAGTATCGAGCTGGGGCCAACGTCCTGACTTTC. Protein: CASSGQYRAGANVLTF. The V call is TRBV27, the J call TRBJ2-6, with a tentative D call TRBD1 (6 bases). Deletions cut 6 bases from V and 2 bases from J, with 14 bases between. The CDR3 spans 16 residues. CDR1 and CDR2 (germline): MNHEY, SMNVEV (reference sequence).

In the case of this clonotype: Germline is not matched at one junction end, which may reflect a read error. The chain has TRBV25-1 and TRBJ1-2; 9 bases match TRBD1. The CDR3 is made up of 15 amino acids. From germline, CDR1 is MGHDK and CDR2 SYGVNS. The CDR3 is CASGESGTGPYGYTF. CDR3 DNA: TGTGCCAGCGGTGAATCCGGGACAGGGCCCTATGGCTACACCTTC.

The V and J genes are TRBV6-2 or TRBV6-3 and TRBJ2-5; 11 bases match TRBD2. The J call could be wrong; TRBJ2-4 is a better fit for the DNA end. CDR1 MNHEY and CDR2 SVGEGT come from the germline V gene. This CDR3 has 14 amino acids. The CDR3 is CATSLAGGVNIQYF. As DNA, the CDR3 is TGTGCCACCAGCCTAGCGGGGGGCGTAAACATTCAGTACTTC.

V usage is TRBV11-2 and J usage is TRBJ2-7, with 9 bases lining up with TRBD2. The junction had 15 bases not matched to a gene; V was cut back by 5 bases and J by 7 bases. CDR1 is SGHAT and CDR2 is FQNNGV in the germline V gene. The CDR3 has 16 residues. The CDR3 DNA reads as TGTGCCAGCAGCACCCTAAGCGGGGGGATGTACAATGAGCAGTACTTC. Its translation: CASSTLSGGMYNEQYF.

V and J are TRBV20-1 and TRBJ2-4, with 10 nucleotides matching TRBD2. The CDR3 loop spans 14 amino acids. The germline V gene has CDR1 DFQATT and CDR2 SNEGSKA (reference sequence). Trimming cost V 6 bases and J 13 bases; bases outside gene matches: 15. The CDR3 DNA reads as TGCAGTGCCCAAGGGGGACTAGCGCAAAATGAGCAGTACTTC. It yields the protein CSAQGGLAQNEQYF.

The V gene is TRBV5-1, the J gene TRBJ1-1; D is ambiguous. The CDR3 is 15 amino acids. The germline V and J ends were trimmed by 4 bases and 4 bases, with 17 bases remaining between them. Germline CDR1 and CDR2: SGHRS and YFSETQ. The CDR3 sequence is CASSLNQRASTEAFF. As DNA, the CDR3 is TGCGCCAGCAGCCTGAACCAGCGAGCAAGCACTGAAGCTTTCTTT.

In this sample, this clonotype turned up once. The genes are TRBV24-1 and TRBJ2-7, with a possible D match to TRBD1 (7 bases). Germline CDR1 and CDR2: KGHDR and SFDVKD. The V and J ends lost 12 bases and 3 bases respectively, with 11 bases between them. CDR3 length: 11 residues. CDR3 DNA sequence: TGTGCCGCGGGGACAGACTACGAGCAGTACTTC. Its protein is CAAGTDYEQYF.

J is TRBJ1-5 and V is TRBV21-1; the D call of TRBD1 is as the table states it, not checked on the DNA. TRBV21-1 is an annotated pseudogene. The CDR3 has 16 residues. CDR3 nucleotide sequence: TGTGCCAGCCGGGACAGGGTAAGGACCATCAATCAGCCCCAGCATTTT. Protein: CASRDRVRTINQPQHF.

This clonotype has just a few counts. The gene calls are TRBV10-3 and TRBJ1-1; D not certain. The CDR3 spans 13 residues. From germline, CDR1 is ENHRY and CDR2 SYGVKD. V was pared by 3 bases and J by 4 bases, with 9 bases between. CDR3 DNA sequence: TGTGCCATCAGTGACGGCAGATCCACTGAAGCTTTCTTT. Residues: CAISDGRSTEAFF.

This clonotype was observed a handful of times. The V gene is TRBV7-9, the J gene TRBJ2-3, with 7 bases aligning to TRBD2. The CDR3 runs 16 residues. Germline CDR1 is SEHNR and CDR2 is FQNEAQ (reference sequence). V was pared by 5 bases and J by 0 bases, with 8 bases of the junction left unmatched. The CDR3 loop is CASSPSQGGSTDTQYF. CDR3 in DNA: TGTGCCAGCAGCCCCTCGCAGGGAGGGAGCACAGATACGCAGTATTTT.

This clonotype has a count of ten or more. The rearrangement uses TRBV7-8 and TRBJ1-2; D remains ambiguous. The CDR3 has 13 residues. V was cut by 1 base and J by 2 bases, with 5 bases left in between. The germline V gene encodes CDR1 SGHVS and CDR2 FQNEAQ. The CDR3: CASSLDVNYGYTF. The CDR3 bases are TGTGCCAGCAGCTTAGATGTGAACTATGGCTACACCTTC.